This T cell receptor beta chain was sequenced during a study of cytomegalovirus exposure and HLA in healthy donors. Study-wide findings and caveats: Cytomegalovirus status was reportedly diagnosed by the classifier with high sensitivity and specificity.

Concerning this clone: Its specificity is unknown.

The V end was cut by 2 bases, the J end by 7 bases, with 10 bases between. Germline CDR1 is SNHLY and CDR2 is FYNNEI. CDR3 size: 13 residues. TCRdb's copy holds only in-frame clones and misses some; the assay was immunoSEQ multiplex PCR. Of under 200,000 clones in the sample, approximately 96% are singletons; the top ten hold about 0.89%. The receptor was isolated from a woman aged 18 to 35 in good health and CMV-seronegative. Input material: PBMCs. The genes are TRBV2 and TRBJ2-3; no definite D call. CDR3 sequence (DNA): TGTGCCAGCAGTGAAACCCCACGGTATACGCAGTATTTT. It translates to CASSETPRYTQYF.